The 27 T cell receptor beta chains below come from one sample, sequenced in a study of CD8 T cells in ankylosing spondylitis. Via MiXCR, TCRdb re-called the 5' RACE reads, giving one row per CDR3 protein. Of approximately 92,000 distinct CDR3 sequences listed, about 9% are singletons. Sequenced input: blood, either unsorted or a sorted T cell fraction (not recorded which). The receptors were gathered from a male donor with ankylosing spondylitis or in good health (not recorded which).

In this sample, this clonotype turned up many times. This CDR3 is CASSYSGGNTIYF. The CDR3 region has the DNA TGTGCCAGCAGTTACTCAGGTGGAAACACCATATATTTT. This rearrangement joins TRBV6-5 to TRBJ1-3; no reliable D call. This CDR3 has 13 residues. V lost 0 bases and J 3 bases, leaving 3 bases between the germline ends. Germline V gene data show CDR1 as MNHEY and CDR2 as SVGAGI.

This clonotype was counted ten times or more. The V and J genes are TRBV5-1 and TRBJ2-7; 7 nucleotides align to TRBD1. J gave up 2 bases and V 5 bases, and 1 base lay outside the gene matches. The CDR3 consists of 12 residues. CDR1 SGHRS and CDR2 YFSETQ come from the germline V gene. The CDR3 loop is CASRGQTYEQYF. CDR3 nucleotides: TGCGCCAGCAGGGGACAGACCTACGAGCAGTACTTC.

This clonotype was seen ten or more times. The rearrangement links TRBV4-2 to TRBJ2-4; D is unresolved. V lost 0 bases, J lost 3 bases, and 9 bases lay in between. The CDR3 is 15 residues long. Germline CDR1 reads LGHNA; CDR2 reads YNFKEQ. Here the CDR3 DNA reads TGTGCCAGCAGCCAAGATTTCGCTGGCAAAAACATTCAGTACTTC. It encodes CASSQDFAGKNIQYF.

The CDR3 loop is CASSQEKGFTEAFF. The CDR3, as DNA: TGTGCCAGCTCACAAGAAAAGGGGTTTACTGAAGCTTTCTTT. This chain links TRBV18 with TRBJ1-1, with TRBD1 as a possible D gene (5 bases). CDR1 and CDR2 from the germline V gene are KGHSH and LQKENI. This CDR3 is 14 amino acids long. V shed 4 bases and J shed 5 bases, with 14 bases lying between them.

This clonotype occurred many times. The chain joins TRBV12-3 or TRBV12-4 to TRBJ2-1; D possibly corresponds to TRBD1 (6 bases). CDR3 length: 13 residues. Trimming cost V 3 bases and J 4 bases, with 7 bases left between them. CDR3 region: CASSFGQYNEQFF. The CDR3 region has the DNA TGTGCCAGCAGTTTTGGACAGTACAATGAGCAGTTCTTC.

Concerning this clonotype itself: Possible read error: a much larger clone is one base away. The V call is TRBV18, the J call TRBJ2-5; D remains unclear. V was pared by 6 bases and J by 5 bases, with 13 bases between. This CDR3 has 13 residues. Per the germline V gene, CDR1 is KGHSH and CDR2 is LQKENI. The DNA for the CDR3 is TGTGCCAGCTCCTTTGGCCTGGAGGAGACCCAGTACTTC. Amino acids: CASSFGLEETQYF.

This clonotype was detected only a few times. This sequence joins TRBV5-1 and TRBJ2-3; no definite D call. V was trimmed by 4 bases and J by 4 bases, leaving 16 bases between them. The germline V gene encodes CDR1 SGHRS and CDR2 YFSETQ. The CDR3 contains 15 residues. The CDR3 protein is CASSPDVGRADTQYF. Written as DNA, the CDR3 is TGCGCCAGCAGCCCGGACGTGGGTCGCGCAGATACGCAGTATTTT.

In this sample, this clonotype turned up many times. This chain links TRBV11-3 with TRBJ2-1; 12 nucleotides match TRBD2. Germline lookup yields CDR1 SGHNT and CDR2 YENEEA. This CDR3 has 14 amino acids. V shed 4 bases, J shed 9 bases, and the junction held 4 bases outside the gene matches. The CDR3 is CASSSSGGAGEQFF. In DNA, the CDR3 is TGTGCCAGCAGCTCTAGCGGGGGGGCCGGTGAGCAGTTCTTC.

This clonotype was seen many times. V gene TRBV20-1 combines with J gene TRBJ2-1; a possible D gene is TRBD2 (5 bases). In germline, CDR1 is DFQATT, CDR2 SNEGSKA (reference sequence). The V gene lost 5 bases and the J gene lost 3 bases, with 20 bases spanning the gap. The CDR3 runs 16 residues. CDR3 residues: CSAYSPEESYYNEQFF. The CDR3 DNA follows: TGCAGTGCTTACAGTCCGGAGGAGTCGTACTACAATGAGCAGTTCTTC.

Ten or more counts support this clonotype. The V gene is TRBV25-1, the J gene TRBJ2-7; 7 bases align to TRBD1. With V trimmed by 6 bases and J by 0 bases, 2 bases remained unmatched. The V gene's germline CDR1 is MGHDK and CDR2 SYGVNS. This CDR3 is 13 amino acids long. The CDR3 nucleotides are TGTGCCAGCAGAGGACAGGACTCCTACGAGCAGTACTTC. It codes for CASRGQDSYEQYF.

This clonotype was counted ten times or more. The chain combines TRBV25-1 with TRBJ2-3, with TRBD2 identical over 8 bases. This CDR3 region has 16 residues. V lost 1 base, J lost 4 bases, and 7 bases stayed unmatched. The germline CDR1 and CDR2 sequences are MGHDK and SYGVNS. CDR3 nucleotide sequence: TGTGCCAGCAGTGAATTCAACGGGGGGGCAGCAGATACGCAGTATTTT. Its translation is CASSEFNGGAADTQYF.

The V and J genes are TRBV7-2 and TRBJ2-3; TRBD2 aligns across 8 bases. Germline V gives CDR1 SGHTA, CDR2 FQGNSA. The length of the CDR3 is 15 residues. V shed 5 bases and J 1 base; nucleotides not matched to a gene: 5. In DNA form, the CDR3 reads TGTGCCAGCAGCCGTCAGACTAGCGGCACAGATACGCAGTATTTT. Residues: CASSRQTSGTDTQYF.

This clonotype was found many times. The rearrangement links TRBV12-3 or TRBV12-4 to TRBJ1-6, with D tentatively TRBD1 (6 bases). The V gene lost 5 bases and the J gene lost 5 bases, with 13 bases spanning the gap. The CDR3 covers 15 residues. This CDR3 reads CASSARGGNNSPLHF. CDR3 nucleotide sequence: TGTGCCAGCAGTGCCAGGGGAGGGAATAATTCACCCCTCCACTTT.

In this sample, this clonotype turned up many times. In nucleotides, the CDR3 is TGTGCCAGCAGCAAAAGACTGAGCGGCGGGGAGCTGTTTTTT. The encoded protein is CASSKRLSGGELFF. The V call is TRBV12-3 or TRBV12-4, the J call TRBJ2-2; a weak D match, TRBD2 (5 bases). Between the trimmed V and J ends, which lost 6 bases and 7 bases, there was a span of 15 bases. The CDR3 loop spans 14 amino acids.

This clonotype occurred many times. The chain carries TRBV2 and TRBJ2-3; D is unclear. From germline, CDR1 is SNHLY and CDR2 FYNNEI. The CDR3 consists of 13 residues. Trimming removed 4 bases from V and 1 base from J, with 6 bases in between. The CDR3 sequence is CASSGAGTDTQYF. The CDR3 DNA reads TGTGCCAGCAGTGGGGCCGGCACAGATACGCAGTATTTT.

This clonotype appeared many times. Written as DNA, the CDR3 is TGCGCCAGCAGCTTTTCGGGGCTGGTAGCGGCCTACAATGAGCAGTTCTTC. It yields the protein CASSFSGLVAAYNEQFF. The rearrangement uses TRBV5-1 and TRBJ2-1, with D possibly being TRBD2 (6 bases). CDR1 is SGHRS, CDR2 YFSETQ, per germline. Trimming left V 2 bases short and J 2 bases short, with 17 bases between. The CDR3 covers 17 residues.

At least ten counts were recorded for this clonotype. An end of the junction does not agree with germline; a read error may underlie this. The rearrangement uses TRBV18 and TRBJ2-5, with D hard to call. Germline CDR1 and CDR2: KGHSH and LQKENI. The CDR3 totals 14 residues. The CDR3, as DNA: TGCCCCAGCTCACCAAAGTCGCCCCAAGAGACCCAGTACTTC. Its translation: CPSSPKSPQETQYF.

This clonotype was counted ten times or more. V and J are TRBV28 and TRBJ2-1; D may be TRBD1 or TRBD2 (5 bases each). The CDR3 extends over 17 amino acids. CDR1 is MDHEN, CDR2 SYDVKM, per germline. With 4 bases removed from V and 1 base from J, the gap between germline ends came to 17 bases. CDR3 protein: CASSSGTISPSYNEQFF. CDR3 DNA: TGTGCCAGCAGTTCTGGGACCATCAGCCCTTCCTACAATGAGCAGTTCTTC.

This clonotype has ten or more counts. V and J are TRBV5-1 and TRBJ2-7, with D unresolved. The CDR3 is 13 residues long. V gave up 2 bases and J gave up 0 bases, with 6 bases separating them. Per the germline V gene, CDR1 is SGHRS and CDR2 is YFSETQ. CDR3 amino acids: CASSFSSSYEQYF. The CDR3 nucleotides read TGCGCCAGCAGCTTTTCGAGCTCCTACGAGCAGTACTTC.

Many counts were recorded for this clonotype. J is TRBJ2-5 and V is TRBV3-1; 7 nucleotides agree with TRBD2. Germline-derived CDR1 and CDR2 are LGHDT and YNNKEL (reference sequence). Trimming at V came to 8 bases and at J to 4 bases, leaving 10 bases not matched to a gene. The CDR3 consists of 14 residues. The CDR3 sequence: CASSRSGWGETQYF. The CDR3 nucleotides read TGTGCCAGCTCCCGTAGCGGGTGGGGAGAGACCCAGTACTTC.

This clonotype was observed at least ten times. The rearrangement uses TRBV29-1 and TRBJ2-7, with 8 bases fitting TRBD1. The CDR3 totals 15 residues. J lost 0 bases, V lost 4 bases, and 8 bases had no gene match. Per the germline V gene, CDR1 is SQVTM and CDR2 is ANQGSEA. Written as DNA, the CDR3 is TGCAGCGTTGTCCTCCGACAGGGGAACTCCTACGAGCAGTACTTC. The encoded protein is CSVVLRQGNSYEQYF.

This clonotype was picked up a small number of times. CDR3 sequence reads: CASSQGVEYNSPLHF. The CDR3 DNA sequence: TGTGCCAGCAGCCAAGGGGTGGAATATAATTCACCCCTCCACTTT. The gene calls are TRBV3-1 and TRBJ1-6; no definite D call. Per the germline V gene, CDR1 is LGHDT and CDR2 is YNNKEL (reference sequence). V was pared by 1 base and J by 4 bases, with 8 bases between. This CDR3 comprises 15 residues.

This clonotype was seen many times. The genes are TRBV29-1 and TRBJ2-7; no clear D gene. The germline V and J ends were trimmed by 1 base and 1 base, with 11 bases remaining between them. This CDR3 contains 14 residues. The germline CDR1 and CDR2 sequences are SQVTM and ANQGSEA. Here the CDR3 reads CSVEGVLGSYEQYF. The CDR3 nucleotides read TGCAGCGTTGAAGGGGTCCTTGGGTCCTACGAGCAGTACTTC.

This clonotype occurred many times. This chain uses TRBV5-1 with TRBJ2-3; D unresolved. V was shortened by 6 bases and J by 0 bases, with 11 bases between the two germline ends. Per germline, CDR1 SGHRS and CDR2 YFSETQ. The CDR3 runs to 14 residues. The CDR3 bases are TGCGCCAGCATGGTGGTACAGAGCACAGATACGCAGTATTTT. Translating it yields CASMVVQSTDTQYF.

This clonotype was observed many times. This chain uses TRBV3-1 with TRBJ2-2; D assignment may be TRBD1 or TRBD2 (5 bases each). The CDR3 sequence is 15 residues long. The germline CDR1 and CDR2 sequences are LGHDT and YNNKEL (reference sequence). Trimming took off 3 bases at V and 1 base at J, with 9 bases between the two ends. DNA for the CDR3: TGTGCCAGCAGCCAGGGACCGATGAACACCGGGGAGCTGTTTTTT. It codes for CASSQGPMNTGELFF.

This clonotype was detected many times. The V and J genes are TRBV27 and TRBJ2-3, with TRBD2 matching 10 bases. Per the germline V gene, CDR1 is MNHEY and CDR2 is SMNVEV (reference sequence). The CDR3 extends over 20 amino acids. V dropped 3 bases and J dropped 8; count of bases not matched to a gene: 23. The CDR3 region is CASSFLSLSGGATGEGTQYF. The CDR3 nucleotides are TGTGCCAGCAGTTTCCTCTCCCTAAGCGGGGGGGCGACGGGAGAGGGTACGCAGTATTTT.

This clonotype came up once. The conserved phenylalanine or tryptophan is not found at the CDR3 terminus, so this likely reflects a read error. The rearrangement joins TRBV20-1 to TRBJ2-1, with D unresolved. The germline V gene has CDR1 DFQATT and CDR2 SNEGSKA (reference sequence). This CDR3 is 14 amino acids long. The V end was cut by 7 bases, the J end by 0 bases, with 13 bases between. CDR3 in DNA: TGCAGTGTCCGTTTCCCCCGCTCCTACAATGAGCAGTTCCTC. This codes for CSVRFPRSYNEQFL.